Listed below are T cell receptor beta chains from one sample, sequenced in a study of shared clonotypes between healthy human individuals. This table comes from immunoSEQ multiplex PCR, and its TCRdb copy is limited to in-frame clones, with some not included. This sample yields fewer than 1.6 million clones, of which approximately 98.5% are seen a single time; about 0.4% belongs to the top ten. The sequencing sample was made of naive CD4+ T cells sorted from blood. Receptor source: a man aged 30 to 45 in good health. The CDR3 runs from the conserved cysteine through the conserved F or W. A D gene is named only where the DNA matches it firmly.

j_call,cdr3_length,d_call,v_call,cdr3_nt,cdr3_aa
TRBJ2-3,16,TRBD2,TRBV7-2,TGTGCCAGCAGCTTCCCGGGACTAGCGGGTCAAGATACGCAGTATTTT,CASSFPGLAGQDTQYF
TRBJ2-7,12,-,TRBV6-5,TGTGCCACCCTCACCAGCGGGTACGAGCAGTACTTC,CATLTSGYEQYF
TRBJ1-1,13,-,TRBV5-4,TGTACCAGCAGCTTGGGAGCGGGTTATGAAGCTTTCTTT,CTSSLGAGYEAFF
TRBJ2-1,13,TRBD1,TRBV11-3,TGTGCCAGCAGCTTCGGACAGGGCTATGAGCAGTTCTTC,CASSFGQGYEQFF
TRBJ2-1,18,-,TRBV6-4,TGTGCCAGCAAACGAGTAATCGAGGGTAAGAGCTCCTACAATGAGCAGTTCTTC,CASKRVIEGKSSYNEQFF
TRBJ2-7,16,TRBD2,TRBV14,TGTGCCAGCAGCGGAACTTCGGGACTAGCCATCGGGGAGCAGTACTTC,CASSGTSGLAIGEQYF
TRBJ2-7,15,-,TRBV9,TGTGCCAGCAGCGCCCTTGGGCAGTCGGTGGGCGAGCAGTACTTC,CASSALGQSVGEQYF
TRBJ2-1,11,-,TRBV20-1,TGCAGTGCAAGACTTGTCAATGAGCAGTTCTTC,CSARLVNEQFF
TRBJ2-2,15,-,TRBV18,TGTGCCAGCTCACTCGGACAGTCTCCCCAGCGGGAGCTGTTTTTT,CASSLGQSPQRELFF
TRBJ2-7,14,-,TRBV5-5,TGTGCCAGCAGCTTGGCAAGGGGAGCCTACGAGCAGTACTTC,CASSLARGAYEQYF
TRBJ2-7,13,TRBD1,TRBV10-1,TGCGCCAGCGAGGGACAGGGGCTAGACGAGCAGTACTTC,CASEGQGLDEQYF
TRBJ2-1,14,TRBD2,TRBV27,TGTGCCAGCAGTTTAGTAGCGGGAGTGGGGGAGCAGTTCTTC,CASSLVAGVGEQFF
TRBJ1-1,12,-,TRBV28,TGTGCCAGCAATAATCTGAACACTGAAGCTTTCTTT,CASNNLNTEAFF
TRBJ2-3,11,-,TRBV11-2,TGTGCCAGCAGCGGGTACGATACGCAGTATTTT,CASSGYDTQYF
TRBJ2-7,18,TRBD2,TRBV7-2,TGTGCCAGCAGCTTAGGGTGGACTAGCGGGAGAGGGGTGGGAGAGCAGTACTTC,CASSLGWTSGRGVGEQYF
TRBJ2-3,14,-,TRBV18,TGTGCCAGCTCACCGAGTCGAGACACTGATACGCAGTATTTT,CASSPSRDTDTQYF
TRBJ2-5,14,-,TRBV6-6,TGTGCCAGCAAACAGGGTGCCAACCAAGAGACCCAGTACTTC,CASKQGANQETQYF